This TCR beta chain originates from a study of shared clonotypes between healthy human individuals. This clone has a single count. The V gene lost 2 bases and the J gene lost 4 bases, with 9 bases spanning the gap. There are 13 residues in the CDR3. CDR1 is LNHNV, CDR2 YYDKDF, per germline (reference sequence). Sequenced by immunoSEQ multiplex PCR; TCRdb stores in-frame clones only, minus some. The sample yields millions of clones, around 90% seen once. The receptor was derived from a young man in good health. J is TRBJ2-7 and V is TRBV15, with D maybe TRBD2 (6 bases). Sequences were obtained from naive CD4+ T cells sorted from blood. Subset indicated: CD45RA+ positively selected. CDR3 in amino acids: CATSRNGGYEQYF. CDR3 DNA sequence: TGTGCCACCAGCAGAAATGGGGGGTACGAGCAGTACTTC.